The text below deals with one T cell receptor (beta chain). The CDR3 contains 16 residues. Germline CDR1 and CDR2: LNHDA and SQIVND (reference sequence). Losses at the gene ends were 2 bases for V and 6 bases for J; bases not matched to a gene: 6. In the original workflow: Nucleated cell counts were estimated from reference gene primer amplification. Assay: immunoSEQ multiplex PCR; the TCRdb copy retains only in-frame clones and omits some. That table is the source of V, J and clone size, and D and trimming were worked out from the DNA. This sample carries 70,000 or so clones, roughly nine tenths of them seen once, and the ten largest clones take 8% to 10%. The data were taken from a study of blood T cell repertoires in COVID-19. Study-wide context: Specimens from acute and convalescent COVID-19 originated in the United States, Italy and Spain. The analysed material was cDNA or gDNA that came from T cells, B-cell-depleted T cells, or PBMCs.

Sequenced material: peripheral blood. The chain joins TRBV19 to TRBJ2-2, with 10 bases fitting TRBD2. This sequence was found in a human donor in a cohort sampled during active COVID-19. The CDR3 DNA reads TGTGCCAGTAGTATACTTTTTAGCGGGAGGTCCGGGGAGCTGTTTTTT. Its protein product is CASSILFSGRSGELFF.